Listed below are T cell receptor beta chains from one sample, sequenced in a study of blood T cell repertoires in COVID-19. Data came from immunoSEQ multiplex PCR; TCRdb stores just in-frame clones and leaves some out. The table has 190,000 or so clones, around 89% seen once. Sequenced material: peripheral blood. These receptors all stem from a man aged 45-65 years with acute or convalescent COVID-19. CDR3s include the opening cysteine and the closing phenylalanine or tryptophan. D genes are given only for firm matches. The size of a clone is reported for some rows only, either as once, few or many, or as a class for expanded clones.

size	D	V	J	DNA	CDR3
-	-	TRBV14	TRBJ1-6	TGTGCCAGCAGCCCTTATTCGACAGATTCACCCCTCCACTTT	CASSPYSTDSPLHF
-	-	TRBV2	TRBJ2-3	TGTGCCAGCAGTGAAGTCGGAGGGGAAGATACGCAGTATTTT	CASSEVGGEDTQYF
-	TRBD1	TRBV6-5	TRBJ1-1	TGTGCCAGCAGTTATCACCCCGGGACAGGGTCGGGTTTCTTT	CASSYHPGTGSGFF
-	TRBD2	TRBV4-2	TRBJ2-3	TGTGCCAGCAGCCCGGGGGGGACCACCACAGATACGCAGTATTTT	CASSPGGTTTDTQYF
-	TRBD1	TRBV28	TRBJ1-4	TGTGCCAGCAGTGAGGGACAGCCAGGGACTAATGAAAAACTGTTTTTT	CASSEGQPGTNEKLFF
once	TRBD2	TRBV27	TRBJ2-5	TGTGCCAGCAGTTCTGCGGGGGAAGAGACCCAGTACTTC	CASSSAGEETQYF
-	TRBD1	TRBV6-5	TRBJ1-1	TGTGCCAGCAGGGATGCACAGGGGATCACTGAAGCTTTCTTT	CASRDAQGITEAFF
-	-	TRBV6-6	TRBJ1-5	TGTGCCAGCAGTTACACCCAGAATCAGCCCCAGCATTTT	CASSYTQNQPQHF
-	-	TRBV3-1/TRBV3-2	TRBJ2-3	TGTGCCAGCAGCCAATCCCCCGGGTCAGGGGATACGCAGTATTTT	CASSQSPGSGDTQYF
-	-	TRBV7-9	TRBJ1-3	TGTGCCAGCAGCTTGGAGGTATTTTACTCTGGAAACACCATATATTTT	CASSLEVFYSGNTIYF